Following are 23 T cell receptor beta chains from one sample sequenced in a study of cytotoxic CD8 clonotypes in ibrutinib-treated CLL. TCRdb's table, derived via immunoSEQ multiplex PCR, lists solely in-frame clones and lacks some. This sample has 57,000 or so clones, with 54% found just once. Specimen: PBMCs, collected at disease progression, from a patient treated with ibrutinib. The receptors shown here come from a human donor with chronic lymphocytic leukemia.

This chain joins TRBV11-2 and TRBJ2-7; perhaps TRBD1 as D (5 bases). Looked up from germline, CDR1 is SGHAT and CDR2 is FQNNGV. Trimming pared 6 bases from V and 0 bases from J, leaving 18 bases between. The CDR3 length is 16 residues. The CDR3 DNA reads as TGTGCCAGCAGTCCGCCGGGCAGGGAAAGCTCCTACGAGCAGTACTTC. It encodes CASSPPGRESSYEQYF.

CDR3 nucleotide sequence: TGTGCCAGCAGATCTCCGGGAATTTTAGACATTCAGTACTTC. It is translated as CASRSPGILDIQYF. The rearrangement links TRBV28 to TRBJ2-4, with a possible D match to TRBD2 (5 bases). V was cut by 6 bases and J by 8 bases, with 17 bases left in between. The germline V gene encodes CDR1 MDHEN and CDR2 SYDVKM. There are 14 residues in the CDR3.

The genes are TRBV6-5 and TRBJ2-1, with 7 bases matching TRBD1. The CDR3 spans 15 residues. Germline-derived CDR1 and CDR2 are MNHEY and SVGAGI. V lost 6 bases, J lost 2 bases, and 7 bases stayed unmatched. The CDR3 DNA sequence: TGTGCCAGCAGCCTCGACAGGGCCACCTACAATGAGCAGTTCTTC. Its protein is CASSLDRATYNEQFF.

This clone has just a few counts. CDR3 in DNA: TGTGCCAGCAGCTCCTATTCCTACGAGCAGTACTTC. Translation gives CASSSYSYEQYF. V gene TRBV13 combines with J gene TRBJ2-7; D gene ambiguous. Germline CDR1 and CDR2: PRHDT and FYEKMQ (reference sequence). The CDR3 loop spans 12 amino acids. Trimming removed 4 bases at V and 1 base at J, with 5 bases between. The whole variable domain, remainder taken from reference TRBV13 and TRBJ2-7, is AAGVIQSPRHLIKEKRETATLKCYPIPRHDTVYWYQQGPGQDPQFLISFYEKMQSDKGSIPDRFSAQQFSDYHSELNMSSLELGDSALYFCASSSYSYEQYFGPGTRLTVT.

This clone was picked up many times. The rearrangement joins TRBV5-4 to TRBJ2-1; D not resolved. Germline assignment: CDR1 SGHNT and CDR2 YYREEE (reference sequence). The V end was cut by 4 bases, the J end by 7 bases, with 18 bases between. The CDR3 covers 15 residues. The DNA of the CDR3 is TGTGCCAGCAGCCGTGGGGTCGAGGTGTTGAATGAGCAGTTCTTC. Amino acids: CASSRGVEVLNEQFF.

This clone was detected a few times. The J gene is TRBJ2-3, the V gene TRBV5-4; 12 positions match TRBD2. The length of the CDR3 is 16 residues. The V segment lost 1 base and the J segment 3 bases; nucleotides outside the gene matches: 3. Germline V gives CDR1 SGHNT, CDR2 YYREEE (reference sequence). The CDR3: CASSLSSGGVTDTQYF. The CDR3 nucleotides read TGTGCCAGCAGCTTGTCTAGCGGGGGGGTGACAGATACGCAGTATTTT.

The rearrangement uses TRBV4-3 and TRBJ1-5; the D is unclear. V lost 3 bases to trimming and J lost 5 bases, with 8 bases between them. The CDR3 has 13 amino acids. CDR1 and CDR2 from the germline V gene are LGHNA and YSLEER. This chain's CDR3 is CASSHGVYQPQHF. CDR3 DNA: TGCGCCAGCAGCCACGGGGTCTATCAGCCCCAGCATTTT.

CDR3 coding DNA: TGTGCCAGCAGACCAAACAGGGTTAGCAATCAGCCCCAGCATTTT. The encoded protein is CASRPNRVSNQPQHF. The chain combines TRBV6-5 with TRBJ1-5; tentative D call: TRBD1 (6 bases). The CDR3 totals 15 residues. Germline CDR1 is MNHEY and CDR2 is SVGAGI. Trimming cost V 6 bases and J 0 bases, with 12 bases left between them.

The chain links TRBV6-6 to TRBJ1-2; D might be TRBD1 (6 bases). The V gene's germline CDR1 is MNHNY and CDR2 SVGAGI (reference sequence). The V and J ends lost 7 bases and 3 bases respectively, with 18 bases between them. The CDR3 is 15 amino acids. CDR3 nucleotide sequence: TGTGCCAGCACAAAACAGACAGGTTCTGACTATGGCTACACCTTC. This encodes CASTKQTGSDYGYTF.

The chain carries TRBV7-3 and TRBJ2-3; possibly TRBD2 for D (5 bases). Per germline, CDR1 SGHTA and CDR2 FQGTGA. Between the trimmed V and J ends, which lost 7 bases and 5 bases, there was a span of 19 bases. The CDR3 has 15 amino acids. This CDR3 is CASKLTSGTLDTQYF. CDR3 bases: TGTGCCAGCAAACTAACTAGTGGAACTTTAGATACGCAGTATTTT.

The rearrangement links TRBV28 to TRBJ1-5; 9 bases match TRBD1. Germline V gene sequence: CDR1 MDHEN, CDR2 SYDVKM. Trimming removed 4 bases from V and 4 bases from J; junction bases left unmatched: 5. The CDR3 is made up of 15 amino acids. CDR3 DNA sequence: TGTGCCAGCAGTTCCTCCGGGACAGGGAATCAGCCCCAGCATTTT. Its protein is CASSSSGTGNQPQHF.

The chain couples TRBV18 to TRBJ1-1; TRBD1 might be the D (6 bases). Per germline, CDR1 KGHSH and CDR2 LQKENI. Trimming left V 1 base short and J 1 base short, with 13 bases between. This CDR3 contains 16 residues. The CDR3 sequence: CASSPLTRGANTEAFF. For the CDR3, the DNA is TGTGCCAGCTCACCACTAACAAGGGGGGCGAACACTGAAGCTTTCTTT.

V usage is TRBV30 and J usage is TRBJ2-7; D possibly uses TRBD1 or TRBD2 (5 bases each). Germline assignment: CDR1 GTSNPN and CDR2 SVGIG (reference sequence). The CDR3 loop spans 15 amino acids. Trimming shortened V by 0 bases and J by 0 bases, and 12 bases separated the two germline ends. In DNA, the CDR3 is TGTGCCTGGAGTGTACGGGGCAGTAGCTCCTACGAGCAGTACTTC. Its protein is CAWSVRGSSSYEQYF.

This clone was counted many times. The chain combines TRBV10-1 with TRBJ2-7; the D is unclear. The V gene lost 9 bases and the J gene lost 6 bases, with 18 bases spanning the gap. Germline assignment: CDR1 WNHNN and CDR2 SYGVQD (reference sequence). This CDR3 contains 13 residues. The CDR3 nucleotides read TGCGCCAGATCTCCCCGGTTTGACACCGAGCAGTACTTC. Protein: CARSPRFDTEQYF.

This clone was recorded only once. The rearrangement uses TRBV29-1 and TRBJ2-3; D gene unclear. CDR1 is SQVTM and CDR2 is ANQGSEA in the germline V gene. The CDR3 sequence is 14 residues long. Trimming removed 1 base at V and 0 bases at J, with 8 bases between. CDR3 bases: TGCAGCGTTGAAGTCGGAATGAGCACAGATACGCAGTATTTT. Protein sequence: CSVEVGMSTDTQYF.

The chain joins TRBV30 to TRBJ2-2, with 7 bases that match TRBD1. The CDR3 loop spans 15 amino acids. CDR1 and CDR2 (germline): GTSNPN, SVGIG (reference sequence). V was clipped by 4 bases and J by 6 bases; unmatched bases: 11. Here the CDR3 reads CAWNGVRGPSGELFF. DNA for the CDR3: TGTGCCTGGAACGGTGTGAGGGGGCCCTCCGGGGAGCTGTTTTTT.

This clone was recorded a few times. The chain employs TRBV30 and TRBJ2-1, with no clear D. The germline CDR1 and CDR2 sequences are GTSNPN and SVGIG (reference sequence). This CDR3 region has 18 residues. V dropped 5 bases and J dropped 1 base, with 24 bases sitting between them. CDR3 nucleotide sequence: TGTGCCTGGGTCTACTCGCGTTTAGGATTCGGGTCCTACAATGAGCAGTTCTTC. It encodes CAWVYSRLGFGSYNEQFF.

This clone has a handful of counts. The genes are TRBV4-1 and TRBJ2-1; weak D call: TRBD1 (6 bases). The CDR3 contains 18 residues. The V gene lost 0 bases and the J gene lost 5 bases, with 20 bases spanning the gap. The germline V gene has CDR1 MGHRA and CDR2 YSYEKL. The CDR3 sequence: CASSQEGSGQWGHNEQFF. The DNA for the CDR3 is TGCGCCAGCAGCCAAGAGGGTTCAGGACAGTGGGGACACAATGAGCAGTTCTTC.

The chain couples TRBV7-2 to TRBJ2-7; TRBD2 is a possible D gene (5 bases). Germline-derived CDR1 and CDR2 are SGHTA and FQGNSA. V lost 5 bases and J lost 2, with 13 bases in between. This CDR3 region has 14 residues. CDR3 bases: TGTGCCAGCAGCCCCCTGCCGGGGACCTACGAGCAGTACTTC. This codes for CASSPLPGTYEQYF.

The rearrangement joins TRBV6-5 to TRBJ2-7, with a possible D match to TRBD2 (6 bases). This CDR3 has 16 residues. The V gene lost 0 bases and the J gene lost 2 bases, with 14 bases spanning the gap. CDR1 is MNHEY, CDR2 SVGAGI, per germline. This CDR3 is CASSYSLGGSTYEQYF. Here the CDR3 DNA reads TGTGCCAGCAGTTACTCTCTGGGGGGATCGACCTACGAGCAGTACTTC.

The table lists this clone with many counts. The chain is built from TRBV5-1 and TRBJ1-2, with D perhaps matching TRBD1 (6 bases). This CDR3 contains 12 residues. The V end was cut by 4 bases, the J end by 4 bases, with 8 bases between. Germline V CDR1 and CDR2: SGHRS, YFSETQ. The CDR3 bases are TGCGCCAGCAGCGTGGACAGCTATGGCTACACCTTC. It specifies CASSVDSYGYTF.

CDR3 sequence reads: CASSLANEQYF. CDR3 coding DNA: TGTGCCAGCAGCCTAGCTAATGAGCAGTACTTC. The V gene is TRBV14, the J gene TRBJ2-7, with D uncertain. Deletions cut 4 bases from V and 7 bases from J, with 8 bases between. The germline gives CDR1 SGHDN, CDR2 FVKESK. The CDR3 is 11 residues long.

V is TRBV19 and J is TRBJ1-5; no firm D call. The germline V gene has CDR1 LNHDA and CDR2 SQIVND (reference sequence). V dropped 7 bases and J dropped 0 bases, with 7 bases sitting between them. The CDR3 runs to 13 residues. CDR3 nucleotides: TGTGCCAGTACGGAAAATAGCAATCAGCCCCAGCATTTT. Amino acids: CASTENSNQPQHF.